Listed below are T cell receptor beta chains from one sample, sequenced in a study of blood T cells in healthy people across ages. MiXCR, run by TCRdb on the 5' RACE reads, gives a single entry per CDR3 protein. Here the sample spans 1 million or so distinct CDR3 sequences, 20% to 25% being singletons. These data were likewise used in another study, on T cells of mothers and their children.

The specimen was blood. These receptors all come from a girl under 10 years old in good health. Each CDR3 is given with its conserved first and last residue. The D gene is left open where the match is weak. Where a row states a size, it is once, few, many or the class of an expanded clone; other rows omit it.

J gene: TRBJ1-2
clone size: NA
D gene: NA
V gene: TRBV7-3
CDR3 DNA: TGTGCCAGCAGCCCCGACGGGACAACAGCTAACTATGGCTACACCTTC
CDR3 protein: CASSPDGTTANYGYTF

J gene: TRBJ2-1
clone size: NA
D gene: TRBD2
V gene: TRBV13
CDR3 DNA: TGTGCCAGCAGCTTACTAGCGGGAGACGAACTTACAAATGAGCAGTTCTTC
CDR3 protein: CASSLLAGDELTNEQFF

J gene: TRBJ2-1
clone size: NA
D gene: TRBD2
V gene: TRBV28
CDR3 DNA: TGTGCCAGCAGTGCCCTACTAGCGGGAGCCTACAATGAGCAGTTCTTC
CDR3 protein: CASSALLAGAYNEQFF

J gene: TRBJ2-5
clone size: NA
D gene: TRBD2
V gene: TRBV11-3
CDR3 DNA: TGTGCCAGCAGCCCGGGGACTAGCGGGACGAAGACCCAGTACTTC
CDR3 protein: CASSPGTSGTKTQYF

J gene: TRBJ2-7
clone size: NA
D gene: NA
V gene: TRBV20-1
CDR3 DNA: TGCAGTGCTAGGGCTCGGCGACAAGTCCGCGAGCAGTACTTC
CDR3 protein: CSARARRQVREQYF

J gene: TRBJ2-2
clone size: few
D gene: NA
V gene: TRBV6-1
CDR3 DNA: TGTGCCAGCAGTCCCTCCTACGCAGATATCACCGGGGAGCTGTTTTTT
CDR3 protein: CASSPSYADITGELFF

J gene: TRBJ2-3
clone size: few
D gene: NA
V gene: TRBV6-2/TRBV6-3
CDR3 DNA: TGTGCCAGCAGTTATCCTGGAGAAGATACGCAGTATTTT
CDR3 protein: CASSYPGEDTQYF

J gene: TRBJ2-1
clone size: NA
D gene: TRBD1
V gene: TRBV12-5
CDR3 DNA: TGTGCTAGTGGTTTGGTTTTTGGGACAGGGGGTGGTGAGCAGTTCTTC
CDR3 protein: CASGLVFGTGGGEQFF

J gene: TRBJ2-7
clone size: NA
D gene: NA
V gene: TRBV21-1
CDR3 DNA: TGTGCCAGCAGCAAAGACAATCCGGGACCGACCTACGAGCAGTACTTC
CDR3 protein: CASSKDNPGPTYEQYF

J gene: TRBJ1-1
clone size: NA
D gene: TRBD1
V gene: TRBV5-1
CDR3 DNA: TGCGCCAGCAGCCCGGAGGGGGCCCAAGCTTTCTTT
CDR3 protein: CASSPEGAQAFF

J gene: TRBJ2-7
clone size: NA
D gene: TRBD1
V gene: TRBV3-1
CDR3 DNA: TGTGCCAGCAGCCAAGCTACAGGGGGCGAACAGTACTTC
CDR3 protein: CASSQATGGEQYF